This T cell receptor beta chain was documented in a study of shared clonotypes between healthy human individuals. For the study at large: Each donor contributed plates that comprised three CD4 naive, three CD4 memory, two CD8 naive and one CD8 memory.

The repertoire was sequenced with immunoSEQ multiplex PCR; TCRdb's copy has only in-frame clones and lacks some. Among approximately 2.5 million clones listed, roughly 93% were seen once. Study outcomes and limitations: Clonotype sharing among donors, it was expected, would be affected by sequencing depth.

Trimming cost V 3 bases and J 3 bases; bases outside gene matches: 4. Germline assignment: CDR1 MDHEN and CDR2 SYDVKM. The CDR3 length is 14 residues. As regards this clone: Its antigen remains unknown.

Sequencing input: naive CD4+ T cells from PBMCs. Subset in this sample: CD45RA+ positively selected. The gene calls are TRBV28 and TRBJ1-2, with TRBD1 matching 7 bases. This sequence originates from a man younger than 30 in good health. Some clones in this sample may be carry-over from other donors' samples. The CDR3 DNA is TGTGCCAGCAGTTTTCCGGGACAGCACTATGGCTACACCTTC. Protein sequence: CASSFPGQHYGYTF.